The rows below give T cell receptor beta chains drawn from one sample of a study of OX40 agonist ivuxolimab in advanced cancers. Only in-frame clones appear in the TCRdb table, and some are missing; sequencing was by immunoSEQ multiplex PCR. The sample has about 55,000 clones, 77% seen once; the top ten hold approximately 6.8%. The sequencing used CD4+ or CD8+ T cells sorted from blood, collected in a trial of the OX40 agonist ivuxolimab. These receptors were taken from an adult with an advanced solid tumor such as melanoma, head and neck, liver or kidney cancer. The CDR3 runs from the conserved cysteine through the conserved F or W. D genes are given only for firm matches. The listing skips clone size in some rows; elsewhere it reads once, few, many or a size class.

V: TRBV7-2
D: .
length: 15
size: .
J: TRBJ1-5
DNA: TGTGCCAGCAGCCCGAGGGACATTCTCAATCAGCCCCAGCATTTT
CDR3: CASSPRDILNQPQHF

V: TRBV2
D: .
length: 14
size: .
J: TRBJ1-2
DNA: TGTGCCAGCAGTGAAGTAGAAGGGGACTATGGCTACACCTTC
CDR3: CASSEVEGDYGYTF

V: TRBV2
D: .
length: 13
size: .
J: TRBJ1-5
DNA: TGTGCCAGCAGTGGGAGCGAGACTCAGCCCCAGCATTTT
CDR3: CASSGSETQPQHF

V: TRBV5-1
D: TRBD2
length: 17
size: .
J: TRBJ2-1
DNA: TGCGCCAGCAGCCCACCCAGCGGGAGGGCCTCCTACAATGAGCAGTTCTTC
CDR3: CASSPPSGRASYNEQFF

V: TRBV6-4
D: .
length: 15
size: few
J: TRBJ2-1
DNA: TGTGCCAGCAGTGATTGGGGGGGGGCGTACAATGAGCAGTTCTTC
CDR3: CASSDWGGAYNEQFF

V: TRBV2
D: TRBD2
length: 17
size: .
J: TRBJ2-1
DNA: TGTGCCAGCAGTGCCCCCCGACTAGCCCTAACCTACAATGAGCAGTTCTTC
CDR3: CASSAPRLALTYNEQFF

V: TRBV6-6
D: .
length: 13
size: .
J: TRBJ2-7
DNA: TGTGCCAGCAAACGGACAGAAACCTACGAGCAGTACTTC
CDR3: CASKRTETYEQYF

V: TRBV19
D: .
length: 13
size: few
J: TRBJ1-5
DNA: TGTGCCAGCCGGAAGGGGCGCAATCAGCCCCAGCATTTT
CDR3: CASRKGRNQPQHF

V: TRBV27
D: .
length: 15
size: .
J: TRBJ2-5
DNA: TGTGCCAGCAGTTCGGTCCGGGACACCCTCCGGACCCAGTACTTC
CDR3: CASSSVRDTLRTQYF

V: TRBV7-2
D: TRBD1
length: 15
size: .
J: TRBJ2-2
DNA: TGTGCCAGCAGCACCCCGACAGGGGGCTCCGGGGAGCTGTTTTTT
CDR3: CASSTPTGGSGELFF

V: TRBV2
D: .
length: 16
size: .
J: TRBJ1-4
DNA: TGTGCCAGCAGTGAAGGGTACACGCCCGCTATGGAAAAACTGTTTTTT
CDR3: CASSEGYTPAMEKLFF

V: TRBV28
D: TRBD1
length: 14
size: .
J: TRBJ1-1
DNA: TGTGCCAGCAGTTCCGGACAGGGGGGAACTGAAGCTTTCTTT
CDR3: CASSSGQGGTEAFF

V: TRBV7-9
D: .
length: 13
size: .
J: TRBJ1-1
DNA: TGTGCCAGCAGCTTAAGAGGGTACACTGAAGCTTTCTTT
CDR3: CASSLRGYTEAFF

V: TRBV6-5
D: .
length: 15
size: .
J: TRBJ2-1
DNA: TGTGCCAGCAGTTACGCCGGGATCCTTTACAATGAGCAGTTCTTC
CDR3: CASSYAGILYNEQFF

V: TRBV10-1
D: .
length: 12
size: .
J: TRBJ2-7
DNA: TGCGCCAGCAGTTCTAGGCATGACGAGCAGTACTTC
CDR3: CASSSRHDEQYF

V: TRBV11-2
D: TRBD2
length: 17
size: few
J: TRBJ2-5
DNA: TGTGCCAGCAGCTCCTACCCTGGGACTAGCGGGGTTGAGACCCAGTACTTC
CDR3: CASSSYPGTSGVETQYF

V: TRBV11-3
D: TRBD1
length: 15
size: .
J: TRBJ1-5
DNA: TGTGCCAGCAGCCACGGAGGCGGGACAGATCAGCCCCAGCATTTT
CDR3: CASSHGGGTDQPQHF

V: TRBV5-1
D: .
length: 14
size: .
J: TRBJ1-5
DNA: TGCGCCAGCAGCCCGGGACGAGGCAATCAGCCCCAGCATTTT
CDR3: CASSPGRGNQPQHF

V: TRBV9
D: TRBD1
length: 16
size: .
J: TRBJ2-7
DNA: TGTGCCAGCAGCGTAGATCCAACAGGGGGAGCGGAGGAGCAGTACTTC
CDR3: CASSVDPTGGAEEQYF

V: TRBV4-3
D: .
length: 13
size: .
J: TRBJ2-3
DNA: TGCGCCAGCAGCCAAAGAGGTACAGATACGCAGTATTTT
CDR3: CASSQRGTDTQYF

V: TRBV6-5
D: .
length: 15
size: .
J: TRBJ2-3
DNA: TGTGCCAGCAGTCACCAGGGACTTCTCACAGATACGCAGTATTTT
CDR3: CASSHQGLLTDTQYF

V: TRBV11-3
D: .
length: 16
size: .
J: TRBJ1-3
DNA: TGTGCCAGCAGCCACAGATGGACACCGACTGGAAACACCATATATTTT
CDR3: CASSHRWTPTGNTIYF

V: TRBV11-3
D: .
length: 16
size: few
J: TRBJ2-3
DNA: TGTGCCAGCAGCCCCCGGGATGGGGGCCCCACAGATACGCAGTATTTT
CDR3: CASSPRDGGPTDTQYF

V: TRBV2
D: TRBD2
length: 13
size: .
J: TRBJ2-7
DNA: TGTGCCAGCAGTGAAGGGGAGGGATACGAACAGTACTTC
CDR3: CASSEGEGYEQYF

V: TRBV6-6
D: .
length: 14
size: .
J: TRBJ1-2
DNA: TGTGCCAGCAGTTGGCCCAGAGATACGGGTGGCTACACCTTC
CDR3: CASSWPRDTGGYTF

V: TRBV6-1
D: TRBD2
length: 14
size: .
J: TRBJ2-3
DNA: TGTGCCAGCATTTTAGCGGGAGGGCCAGATACGCAGTATTTT
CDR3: CASILAGGPDTQYF

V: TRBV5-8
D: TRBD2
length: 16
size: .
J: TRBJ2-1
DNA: TGTGCCAGCAGAATTAGCGGGGGACCCTCCTACAATGAGCAGTTCTTC
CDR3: CASRISGGPSYNEQFF

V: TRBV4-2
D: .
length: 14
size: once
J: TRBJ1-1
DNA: TGTGCCAGCAGCCAAGATCCGGCCACAGGAGAAGCTTTCTTT
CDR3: CASSQDPATGEAFF

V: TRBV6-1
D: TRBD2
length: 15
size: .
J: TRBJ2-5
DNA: TGTGCCAGCACCCAAGACCGGGGGGTTCAAGAGACCCAGTACTTC
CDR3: CASTQDRGVQETQYF

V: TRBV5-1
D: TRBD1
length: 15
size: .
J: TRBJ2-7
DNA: TGCGCCAGCAGCACCACAGGGGGACGATCCTACGAGCAGTACTTC
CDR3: CASSTTGGRSYEQYF

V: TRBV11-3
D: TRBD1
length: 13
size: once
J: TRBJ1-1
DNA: TGTGCCAGCAGCTTCACAGGGGGAGCTGAAGCTTTCTTT
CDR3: CASSFTGGAEAFF

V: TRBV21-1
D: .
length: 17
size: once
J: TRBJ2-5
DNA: TGTGCCAGCAGCAAAGTGGAGAGACAGGCCTACCAAGAGACCCAGTACTTC
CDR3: CASSKVERQAYQETQYF

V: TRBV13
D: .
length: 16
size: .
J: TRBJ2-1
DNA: TGTGCCAGCAGCTTGACGCGTCCTAGCTCCTACAATGAGCAGTTCTTC
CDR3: CASSLTRPSSYNEQFF

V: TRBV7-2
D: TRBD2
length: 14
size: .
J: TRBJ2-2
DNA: TGTGCCAGCAGCGATACTAGCGGGGTCGGGGAGCTGTTTTTT
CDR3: CASSDTSGVGELFF

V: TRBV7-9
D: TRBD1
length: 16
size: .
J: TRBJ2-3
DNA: TGTGCCAGCAGTTTAATGGCCGGGACAGGTCAAGGTACGCAGTATTTT
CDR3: CASSLMAGTGQGTQYF

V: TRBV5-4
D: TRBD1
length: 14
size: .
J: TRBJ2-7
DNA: TGTGCCAGCTCCCGGGACAGGGGGACTTACGAGCAGTACTTC
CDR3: CASSRDRGTYEQYF

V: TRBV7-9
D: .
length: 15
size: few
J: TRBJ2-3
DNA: TGTGCCAGCAGCTTAGTAACCCCGGGGATTGATACGCAGTATTTT
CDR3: CASSLVTPGIDTQYF

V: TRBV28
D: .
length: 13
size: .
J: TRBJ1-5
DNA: TGTGCCAGCAGTTTACCAAGGAATCAGCCCCAGCATTTT
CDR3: CASSLPRNQPQHF

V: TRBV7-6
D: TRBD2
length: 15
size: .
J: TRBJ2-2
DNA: TGTGCCAGCAGCAGTAGCGGGAGAGTCAACGGGGAGCTGTTTTTT
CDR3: CASSSSGRVNGELFF

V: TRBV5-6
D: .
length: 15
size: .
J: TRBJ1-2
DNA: TGTGCCAGCAGCCCGAACGCAGTGGGAAGGTATGGCTACACCTTC
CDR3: CASSPNAVGRYGYTF

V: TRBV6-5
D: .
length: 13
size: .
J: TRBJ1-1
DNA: TGTGCCAGCAGCCCCAGGTGGAACACTGAAGCTTTCTTT
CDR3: CASSPRWNTEAFF

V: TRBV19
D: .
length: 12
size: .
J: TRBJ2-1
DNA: TGTGCCAGTAGTACCGGGCGGGGTGAGCAGTTCTTC
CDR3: CASSTGRGEQFF

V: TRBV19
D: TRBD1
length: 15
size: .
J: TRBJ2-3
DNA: TGTGCCAGCCGTGACAGGGCGGCCAGCACAGATACGCAGTATTTT
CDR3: CASRDRAASTDTQYF

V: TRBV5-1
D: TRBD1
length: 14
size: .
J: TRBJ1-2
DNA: TGCGCCAGCAGCTTGGACAACAGGGGGGGTGGCTACACCTTC
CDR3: CASSLDNRGGGYTF

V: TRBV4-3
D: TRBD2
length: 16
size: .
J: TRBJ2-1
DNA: TGCGCCAGCAGCCAAGATGTGTCTAGCGGGGCGAGGGAGCAGTTCTTC
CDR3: CASSQDVSSGAREQFF

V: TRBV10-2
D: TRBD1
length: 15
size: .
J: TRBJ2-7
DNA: TGCGCCAGCAGGACGGGACAGGGGTCATCCTACGAGCAGTACTTC
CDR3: CASRTGQGSSYEQYF